This TCR beta chain was sequenced for a study of T-cell memory formation after mild COVID-19. The V and J ends lost 3 bases and 7 bases respectively, with 14 bases between them. CDR1 is SGHRS, CDR2 YFSETQ, per germline. The CDR3 contains 15 residues. TCRdb used MiXCR to reprocess the 5' RACE reads, holding one entry per CDR3 protein. The sample lists 400,000 to 500,000 distinct CDR3 sequences, 20% to 25% occurring once. The chain is built from TRBV5-1 and TRBJ1-6; D is ambiguous. Sequenced: PBMCs or a T cell subset sorted from them (not recorded which). The receptor comes from an adult woman who had mild COVID-19 (a few samples of this study predate the infection). Cell type and time point are not known. CDR3 in DNA: TGCGCCAGCAGCTCCCAAGAGGTGGGGAATTCACCCCTCCACTTT. Protein: CASSSQEVGNSPLHF.